This T cell receptor beta chain came from a study of blood T cell repertoires in COVID-19. On the study more broadly: The study drew acute and convalescent COVID-19 samples from the United States, Italy and Spain.

Using immunoSEQ multiplex PCR, the repertoire was profiled, and TCRdb retains in-frame clones only, with some absent. The profile shows approximately 180,000 clones, about 85% of them singletons. The ends lost 4 bases at V and 5 bases at J; junction bases unmatched: 3. The CDR3 contains 14 residues. Germline loops: CDR1 SGHRS, CDR2 YFSETQ. The origin of this receptor is a person aged 70 to 85 with COVID-19, enrolled during active disease. Input material: peripheral blood. V and J are TRBV5-1 and TRBJ2-5; TRBD2 agrees at 12 bases. CDR3 coding DNA: TGCGCCAGCAGCCGCGGACTAGCGGGGGAGACCCAGTACTTC. Protein: CASSRGLAGETQYF.